This T cell receptor (beta chain) is drawn from a study of CD8+CD57+ T cells in acquired aplastic anemia (dated by TCRdb to 2017 to 2018). Background for the entire study: A mean of approximately 3 ug of DNA, ranging from roughly 0.2 to 27.4 ug, was extracted from sorted CD4+ and CD8+ cells. CD8+CD57+ expansion was defined as a frequency above the mean frequency observed in healthy subjects. Study-level results and caveats: Between patients and healthy controls, no significant difference in CD8+ Simpson's diversity was found (P=0.060). Around 30 CD8+ CDR3 sequences were found in both patients and controls but appeared to be highly expressed in patients and within the immunodominant clones of the patients.

The sample holds a few counts of this clonotype. What antigen it recognizes has not been identified. The record has no base qualities; no much larger clone is one base away. TCR beta VDJ combination and CDR3 sequence profiling used genomic DNA as the template. An Illumina HiSeq 2000 was the platform used for TCR repertoire sequencing. On the authors' methods: Repertoire assessment relied on Simpson's diversity index, CDR3 size and DJ length profiles, and TRBV/TRBJ rearrangement plots. Whichever DNA sequence was most abundant in the deep sequencing data was defined as the immunodominant clone. CDR3 amino acid sequences were screened for sharing across subjects and compared with published repertoires and the VDJdb database. TCRdb handled the public reads itself, with Q25 trimming in fastp and clone calling in MiXCR, and kept productive beta chains. Entries that share a CDR3 protein sequence are merged under the most common genes and DNA. TCRdb assigned the V and J calls; the authors' analysis was not used. The table for this sample lists around 150,000 distinct CDR3 sequences; around 75% of them were counted only once. The ten largest clones capture under 60% of the sample.

Expansion of CD8+CD57+ cells had been shown by flow cytometry in the patients chosen for sequencing. Every patient had a diagnosis of severe acquired aplastic anemia based on International Study of Aplastic Anemia and Agranulocytosis and Camitta criteria. No therapy had been received by the patients at the time of blood sampling. In this study, sorted CD4+ and CD8+ T cells from the blood of healthy subjects and of severe aplastic anemia patients had their TCR repertoires deep-sequenced. Patients were enrolled under clinicaltrials.gov protocols 00001620, 01623167, 00001397, 00071045, 00081523 and 00961064 in the USA. Ficoll-Paque density gradient centrifugation was used to isolate peripheral blood mononuclear cells. Before DNA extraction, CD4+ and CD8+ T cells were sorted by FACS or by magnetic beads. Sequenced: sorted CD4+, CD8+, or CD8+CD57+ T cells (not recorded which) from PBMCs. The sequence was collected from a human donor with aplastic anemia.

The sequenced DNA: TGTGCCAGTAGTTTAGCGGTAAGCTCCTACAATGAGCAGTTCTTC. Its protein product is CASSLAVSSYNEQFF. The chain is assembled from TRBV19 and TRBJ2-1; the D region possibly corresponds to TRBD2 (6 bases align). The CDR3 runs 15 residues from the cysteine to the phenylalanine. Here the CDR3 DNA is all that survives: 45 bases in frame from base 1. CDR1 and CDR2, per the germline V gene (reference sequence), are LNHDA and SQIVND. V loses 5 bases, J loses 0 bases, and the germline ends lie 11 bases apart.